This T cell receptor beta chain was documented in a study of shared clonotypes between healthy human individuals. The CDR3 covers 14 residues. Germline V gene sequence: CDR1 LNHDA, CDR2 SQIVND (reference sequence). Germline trimming cut 5 bases from V and 2 bases from J; bases unmatched to any gene: 6. Terminally differentiated effector memory CD45RA+ cells were excluded from the naive CD8 cells, which were CD45RO-negative and positively selected for CCR7. Only in-frame clones appear in the TCRdb table, and some are missing; sequencing was by immunoSEQ multiplex PCR. The sample has fewer than 1 million clones, 96% seen once.

The J gene is TRBJ2-7, the V gene TRBV19; TRBD1 matches 7 bases. The sample taken for sequencing was naive CD8+ T cells sorted from blood. The origin of this receptor is a man younger than 45 in good health. The CDR3 reads CASSSDRDPYEQYF. The CDR3 DNA sequence: TGTGCCAGTAGTTCCGACAGGGATCCCTACGAGCAGTACTTC.